This TCR beta chain appears in the sequencing data of a study of blood T cell repertoires in COVID-19. At the level of the study: Researchers got acute and convalescent COVID-19 samples from the United States, Italy and Spain.

Per the germline V gene, CDR1 is GTSNPN and CDR2 is SVGIG (reference sequence). The CDR3 covers 15 residues. Trimming stripped 4 bases from V and 0 bases from J, with 15 bases between. Using immunoSEQ multiplex PCR, the repertoire was profiled, and TCRdb retains in-frame clones only, with some absent. Among 180,000 or so clones listed, 85% to 90% were seen once. Material for sequencing was peripheral blood. The rearrangement uses TRBV30 and TRBJ1-1; a weak D match, TRBD1 (5 bases). This TCR was recovered from a man between 18 and 29 years old with active or convalescent COVID-19. CDR3 protein: CAWTGLHPMNTEAFF. The CDR3 DNA sequence: TGTGCCTGGACAGGGCTCCATCCCATGAACACTGAAGCTTTCTTT.